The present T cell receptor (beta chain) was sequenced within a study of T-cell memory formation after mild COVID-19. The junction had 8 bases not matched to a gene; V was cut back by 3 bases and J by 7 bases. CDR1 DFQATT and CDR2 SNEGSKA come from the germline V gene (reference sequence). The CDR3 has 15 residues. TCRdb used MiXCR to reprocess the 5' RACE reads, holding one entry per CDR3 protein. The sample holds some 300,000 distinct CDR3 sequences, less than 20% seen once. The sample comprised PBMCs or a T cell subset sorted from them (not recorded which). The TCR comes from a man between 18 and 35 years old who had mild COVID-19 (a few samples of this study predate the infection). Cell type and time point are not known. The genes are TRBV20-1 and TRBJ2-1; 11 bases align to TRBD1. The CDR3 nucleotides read TGCAGTGCTAGTGGTGGACAGGGGGCGCGAAATGAGCAGTTCTTC. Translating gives CSASGGQGARNEQFF.